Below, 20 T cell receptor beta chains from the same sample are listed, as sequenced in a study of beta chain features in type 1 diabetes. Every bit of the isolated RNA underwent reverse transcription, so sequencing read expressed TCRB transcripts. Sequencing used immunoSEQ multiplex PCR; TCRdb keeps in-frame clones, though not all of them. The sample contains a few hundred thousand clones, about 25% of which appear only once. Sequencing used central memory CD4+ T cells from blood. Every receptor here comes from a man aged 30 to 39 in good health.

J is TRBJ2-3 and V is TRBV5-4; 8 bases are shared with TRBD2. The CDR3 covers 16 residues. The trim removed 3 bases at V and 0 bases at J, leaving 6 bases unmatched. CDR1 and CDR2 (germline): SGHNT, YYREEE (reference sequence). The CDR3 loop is CASSSKRGGSTDTQYF. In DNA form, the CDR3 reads TGTGCCAGCAGCTCGAAACGGGGGGGGAGCACAGATACGCAGTATTTT. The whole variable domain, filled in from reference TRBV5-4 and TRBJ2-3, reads ETGVTQSPTHLIKTRGQQVTLRCSSQSGHNTVSWYQQALGQGPQFIFQYYREEENGRGNFPPRFSGLQFPNYSSELNVNALELDDSALYLCASSSKRGGSTDTQYFGPGTRLTVL.

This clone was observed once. The CDR3 is CASSQEVAGNIQYF. The DNA of the CDR3 is TGTGCCAGCAGCCAAGAGGTAGCGGGGAACATTCAGTACTTC. The chain employs TRBV4-2 and TRBJ2-4; 8 bases align to TRBD2. The CDR3 runs to 14 residues. V lost 0 bases and J lost 7; bases outside the gene matches: 2. The germline CDR1 and CDR2 sequences are LGHNA and YNFKEQ.

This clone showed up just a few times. CDR3 sequence (DNA): TGTGCCAGCAGTAACAGGGGTGGGGAGACCCAGTACTTC. Translating gives CASSNRGGETQYF. The chain couples TRBV25-1 to TRBJ2-5; 7 nucleotides match TRBD1. The germline V gene encodes CDR1 MGHDK and CDR2 SYGVNS. V shed 5 bases and J 5 bases; nucleotides not matched to a gene: 5. This CDR3 spans 13 amino acids.

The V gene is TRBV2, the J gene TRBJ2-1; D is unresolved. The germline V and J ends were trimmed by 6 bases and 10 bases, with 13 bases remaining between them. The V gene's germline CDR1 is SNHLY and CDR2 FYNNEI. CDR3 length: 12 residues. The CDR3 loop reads CASSFLVDEQFF. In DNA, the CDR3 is TGTGCCAGCAGCTTCCTAGTTGACGAGCAGTTCTTC.

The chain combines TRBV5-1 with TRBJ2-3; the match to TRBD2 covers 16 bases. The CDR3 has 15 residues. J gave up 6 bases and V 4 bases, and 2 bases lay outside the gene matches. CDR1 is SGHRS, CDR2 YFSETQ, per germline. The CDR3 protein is CASSPGLAGGDTQYF. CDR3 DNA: TGCGCCAGCAGCCCGGGACTAGCGGGAGGGGATACGCAGTATTTT.

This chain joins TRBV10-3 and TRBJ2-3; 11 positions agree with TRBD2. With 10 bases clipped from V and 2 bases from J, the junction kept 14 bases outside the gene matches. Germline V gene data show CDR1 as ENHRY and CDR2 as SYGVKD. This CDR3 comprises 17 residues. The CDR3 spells CATLADSTSGNTDTQYF. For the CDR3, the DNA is TGTGCCACCCTAGCCGATTCGACTAGCGGGAACACAGATACGCAGTATTTT.

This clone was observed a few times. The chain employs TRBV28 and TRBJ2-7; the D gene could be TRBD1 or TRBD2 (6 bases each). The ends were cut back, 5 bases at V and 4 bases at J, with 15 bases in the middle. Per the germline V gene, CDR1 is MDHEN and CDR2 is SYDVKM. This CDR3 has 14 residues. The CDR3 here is CASSPPGGRYEQYF. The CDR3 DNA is TGTGCCAGCAGTCCCCCTGGGGGGCGATACGAGCAGTACTTC. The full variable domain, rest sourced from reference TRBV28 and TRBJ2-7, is DVKVTQSSRYLVKRTGEKVFLECVQDMDHENMFWYRQDPGLGLRLIYFSYDVKMKEKGDIPEGYSVSREKKERFSLILESASTNQTSMYLCASSPPGGRYEQYFGPGTRLTVT.

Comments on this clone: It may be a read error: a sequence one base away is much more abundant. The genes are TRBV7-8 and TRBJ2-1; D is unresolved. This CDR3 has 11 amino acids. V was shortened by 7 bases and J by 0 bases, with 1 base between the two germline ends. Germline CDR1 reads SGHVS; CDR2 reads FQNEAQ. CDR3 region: CASTSYNEQFF. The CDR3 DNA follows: TGTGCCAGCACCTCCTACAATGAGCAGTTCTTC.

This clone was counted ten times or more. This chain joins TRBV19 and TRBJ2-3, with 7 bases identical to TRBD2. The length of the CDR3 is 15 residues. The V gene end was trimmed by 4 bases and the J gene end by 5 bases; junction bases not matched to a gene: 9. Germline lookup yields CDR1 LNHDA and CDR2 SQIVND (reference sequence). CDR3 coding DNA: TGTGCCAGTAGTACTGAATTTGGGAGGGAAGATACGCAGTATTTT. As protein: CASSTEFGREDTQYF. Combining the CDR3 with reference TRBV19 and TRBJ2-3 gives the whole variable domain DGGITQSPKYLFRKEGQNVTLSCEQNLNHDAMYWYRQDPGQGLRLIYYSQIVNDFQKGDIAEGYSVSREKKESFPLTVTSAQKNPTAFYLCASSTEFGREDTQYFGPGTRLTVL.

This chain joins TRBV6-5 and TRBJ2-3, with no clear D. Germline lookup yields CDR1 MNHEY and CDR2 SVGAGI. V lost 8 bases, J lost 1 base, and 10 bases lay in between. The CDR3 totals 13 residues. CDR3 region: CASFGLGTDTQYF. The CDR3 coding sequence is TGTGCCAGCTTCGGGCTTGGCACAGATACGCAGTATTTT.

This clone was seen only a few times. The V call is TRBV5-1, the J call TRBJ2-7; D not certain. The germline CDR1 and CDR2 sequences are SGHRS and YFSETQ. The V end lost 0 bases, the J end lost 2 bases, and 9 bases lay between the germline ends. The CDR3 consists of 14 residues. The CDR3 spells CASSLAATTYEQYF. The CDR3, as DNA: TGCGCCAGCAGCTTGGCCGCGACAACCTACGAGCAGTACTTC.

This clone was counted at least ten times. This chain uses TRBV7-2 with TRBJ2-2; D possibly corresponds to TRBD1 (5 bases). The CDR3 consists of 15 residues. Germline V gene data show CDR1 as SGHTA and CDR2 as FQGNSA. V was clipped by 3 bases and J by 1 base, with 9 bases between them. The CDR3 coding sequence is TGTGCCAGCAGCTTCCGGACACAGAACACCGGGGAGCTGTTTTTT. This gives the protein CASSFRTQNTGELFF. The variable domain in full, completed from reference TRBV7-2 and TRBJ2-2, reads GAGVSQSPSNKVTEKGKDVELRCDPISGHTALYWYRQSLGQGLEFLIYFQGNSAPDKSGLPSDRFSAERTGGSVSTLTIQRTQQEDSAVYLCASSFRTQNTGELFFGEGSRLTVL.

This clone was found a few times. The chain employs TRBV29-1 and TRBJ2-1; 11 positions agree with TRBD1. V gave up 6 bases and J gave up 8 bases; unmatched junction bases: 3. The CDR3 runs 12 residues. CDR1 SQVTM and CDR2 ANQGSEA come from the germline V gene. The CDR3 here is CSVDRGHDEQFF. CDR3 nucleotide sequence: TGCAGCGTGGACAGGGGGCACGATGAGCAGTTCTTC.

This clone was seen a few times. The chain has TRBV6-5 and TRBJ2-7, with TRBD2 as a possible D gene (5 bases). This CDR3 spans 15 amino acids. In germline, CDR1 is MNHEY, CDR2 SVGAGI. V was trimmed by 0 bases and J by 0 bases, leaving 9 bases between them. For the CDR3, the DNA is TGTGCCAGCAGTTACTCAAACCGGGGCTCCTACGAGCAGTACTTC. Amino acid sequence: CASSYSNRGSYEQYF.

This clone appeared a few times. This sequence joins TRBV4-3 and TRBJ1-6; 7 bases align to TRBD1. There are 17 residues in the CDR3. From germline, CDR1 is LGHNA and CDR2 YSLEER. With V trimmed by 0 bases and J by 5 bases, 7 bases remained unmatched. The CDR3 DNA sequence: TGCGCCAGCAGCCAAGACCCCTGGGGGACAGATAATTCACCCCTCCACTTT. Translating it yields CASSQDPWGTDNSPLHF.

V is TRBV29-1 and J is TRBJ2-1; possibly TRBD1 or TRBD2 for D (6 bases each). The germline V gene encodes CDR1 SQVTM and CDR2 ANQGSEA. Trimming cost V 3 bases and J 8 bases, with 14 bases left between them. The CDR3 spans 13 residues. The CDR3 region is CSVEGATRDEQFF. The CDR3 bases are TGCAGCGTTGAGGGGGCGACTAGAGATGAGCAGTTCTTC.

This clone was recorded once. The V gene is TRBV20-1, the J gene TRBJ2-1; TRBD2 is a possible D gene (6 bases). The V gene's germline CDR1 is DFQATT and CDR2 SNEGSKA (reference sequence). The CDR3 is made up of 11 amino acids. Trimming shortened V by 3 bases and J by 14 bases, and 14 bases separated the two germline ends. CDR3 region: CSASSEGGEFF. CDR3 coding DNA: TGCAGTGCTAGTTCGGAGGGCGGGGAGTTCTTC.

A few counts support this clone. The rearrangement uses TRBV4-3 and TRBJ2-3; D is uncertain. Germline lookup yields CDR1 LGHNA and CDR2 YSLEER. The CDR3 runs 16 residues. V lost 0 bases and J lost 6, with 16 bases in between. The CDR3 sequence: CASSQDYERFTDTQYF. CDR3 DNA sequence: TGCGCCAGCAGCCAAGATTATGAAAGGTTTACGGATACGCAGTATTTT.

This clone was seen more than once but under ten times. CDR3 DNA sequence: TGTGCCAGCAGTTCAAAAGGACAGGGGCCTGGCTACACCTTC. Translation: CASSSKGQGPGYTF. The J gene is TRBJ1-2, the V gene TRBV2; 9 nucleotides match TRBD1. Per the germline V gene, CDR1 is SNHLY and CDR2 is FYNNEI. This CDR3 comprises 14 residues. V gave up 5 bases and J gave up 7 bases; unmatched junction bases: 8.

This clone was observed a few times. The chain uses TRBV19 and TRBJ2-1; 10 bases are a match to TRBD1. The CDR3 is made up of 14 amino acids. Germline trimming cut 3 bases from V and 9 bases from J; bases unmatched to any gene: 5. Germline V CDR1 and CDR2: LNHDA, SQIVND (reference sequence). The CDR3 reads CASSMGQGSGEQFF. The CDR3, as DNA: TGTGCCAGTAGTATGGGACAGGGGAGTGGTGAGCAGTTCTTC.